This T cell receptor beta chain stems from a study of cytomegalovirus exposure and HLA in healthy donors. Study overall: The use of the same platform for the roughly 130 validation repertoires and the approximately 730 first-cohort repertoires was reported by a later analysis. Study results and caveats: A subsequent analysis found that TCR clusters from the first cohort also tended to co-occur in the 120 or so validation repertoires, with about 95% of cluster scores above 0.

Note on this clone: Its target is unknown.

The donors were part of the validation cohort of fewer than 150 subjects. That cohort was separate from the first cohort, which comprised 670 or so subjects. The CDR3 is 16 residues long. Germline V CDR1 and CDR2: MNHEY, SMNVEV (reference sequence). With V trimmed by 0 bases and J by 2 bases, 7 bases remained unmatched. The assay was immunoSEQ multiplex PCR, and TCRdb's table has in-frame clones only and misses some. Of over 100,000 clones listed, roughly 90% were seen once; the top ten hold 6% to 7%. Sequenced input: PBMCs. This chain links TRBV27 with TRBJ2-7, with 7 positions matching TRBD1. This receptor was identified in a woman younger than 30 in good health and CMV-seropositive. The CDR3 DNA reads as TGTGCCAGCAGTTTATCCTCCGGGACAGTAACCTACGAGCAGTACTTC. Translating gives CASSLSSGTVTYEQYF.